Listed below are T cell receptor beta chains from one sample, sequenced in a study of blood T cell repertoires in COVID-19. Profiling relied on immunoSEQ multiplex PCR, and the TCRdb table lists in-frame clones only, not all of them. The sample consists of 310,000 or so clones, around 86% of them appearing once. Sequenced material: peripheral blood. These receptor sequences come from a man between 65 and 85 years old with acute or convalescent COVID-19. CDR3s include the opening cysteine and the closing phenylalanine or tryptophan. Fields, in order: CDR3 length, clone size, J gene, V gene, CDR3 protein. Where a row states a size, it is once, few, many or the class of an expanded clone; other rows omit it.

CDR3 length: 16
clone size: .
J gene: TRBJ1-5
V gene: TRBV28
CDR3 protein: CASSLVPTTSLQPQHF

CDR3 length: 13
clone size: .
J gene: TRBJ1-1
V gene: TRBV14
CDR3 protein: CASSHSGWTEAFF

CDR3 length: 14
clone size: .
J gene: TRBJ1-1
V gene: TRBV6-5
CDR3 protein: CASSYEGARTEAFF

CDR3 length: 17
clone size: .
J gene: TRBJ1-1
V gene: TRBV5-1
CDR3 protein: CASSLVGGRPMNTEAFF

CDR3 length: 14
clone size: .
J gene: TRBJ1-4
V gene: TRBV6-5
CDR3 protein: CASSRGTYLEKLFF

CDR3 length: 14
clone size: .
J gene: TRBJ2-2
V gene: TRBV15
CDR3 protein: CATSRVGGTGELFF

CDR3 length: 14
clone size: .
J gene: TRBJ2-5
V gene: TRBV6-2/TRBV6-3
CDR3 protein: CASSSPRVGETQYF

CDR3 length: 18
clone size: .
J gene: TRBJ1-3
V gene: TRBV5-5
CDR3 protein: CASSLETEGAISGNTIYF

CDR3 length: 14
clone size: once
J gene: TRBJ2-7
V gene: TRBV19
CDR3 protein: CASSTTGTAYEQYF

CDR3 length: 16
clone size: .
J gene: TRBJ1-3
V gene: TRBV3-1/TRBV3-2
CDR3 protein: CASSQGRQGAGNTIYF

CDR3 length: 14
clone size: .
J gene: TRBJ1-1
V gene: TRBV5-1
CDR3 protein: CASSLGSKNTEAFF

CDR3 length: 13
clone size: .
J gene: TRBJ1-6
V gene: TRBV21-1
CDR3 protein: CASRNRVNSPLHF

CDR3 length: 16
clone size: .
J gene: TRBJ2-7
V gene: TRBV27
CDR3 protein: CASSRATISISYEQYF

CDR3 length: 16
clone size: .
J gene: TRBJ2-2
V gene: TRBV7-2
CDR3 protein: CASSLVQGAGTGELFF

CDR3 length: 15
clone size: .
J gene: TRBJ1-4
V gene: TRBV13
CDR3 protein: CASSMGRVANEKLFF

CDR3 length: 16
clone size: .
J gene: TRBJ1-5
V gene: TRBV30
CDR3 protein: CAWRPTVSYSNQPQHF

CDR3 length: 14
clone size: .
J gene: TRBJ1-1
V gene: TRBV19
CDR3 protein: CASREVGGRTEAFF

CDR3 length: 19
clone size: once
J gene: TRBJ2-2
V gene: TRBV9
CDR3 protein: CASSVHQPSGQGGSGELFF

CDR3 length: 16
clone size: .
J gene: TRBJ1-6
V gene: TRBV3-1/TRBV3-2
CDR3 protein: CAYRVSSSSYNSPLHF

CDR3 length: 14
clone size: .
J gene: TRBJ1-2
V gene: TRBV27
CDR3 protein: CASSLSVQNYGYTF

CDR3 length: 15
clone size: .
J gene: TRBJ1-1
V gene: TRBV5-1
CDR3 protein: CASSLANIANTEAFF

CDR3 length: 15
clone size: .
J gene: TRBJ1-1
V gene: TRBV7-9
CDR3 protein: CASSLEVGGGTEAFF

CDR3 length: 16
clone size: .
J gene: TRBJ1-2
V gene: TRBV28
CDR3 protein: CASTLRSSPAGGVDTF

CDR3 length: 14
clone size: few
J gene: TRBJ2-2
V gene: TRBV9
CDR3 protein: CASSVGGRTGELFF

CDR3 length: 15
clone size: .
J gene: TRBJ1-2
V gene: TRBV18
CDR3 protein: CASSPGTGANYGYTF

CDR3 length: 14
clone size: .
J gene: TRBJ1-2
V gene: TRBV7-3
CDR3 protein: CASSQGVQSEGYTF

CDR3 length: 14
clone size: .
J gene: TRBJ2-7
V gene: TRBV6-6
CDR3 protein: CASSYSGTAYEQYF

CDR3 length: 14
clone size: .
J gene: TRBJ2-2
V gene: TRBV5-1
CDR3 protein: CASSGQGAPGELFF

CDR3 length: 13
clone size: .
J gene: TRBJ2-7
V gene: TRBV28
CDR3 protein: CASRDRASYEQYF

CDR3 length: 16
clone size: .
J gene: TRBJ2-4
V gene: TRBV7-8
CDR3 protein: CASSLASGGSRNIQYF

CDR3 length: 15
clone size: .
J gene: TRBJ2-5
V gene: TRBV6-5
CDR3 protein: CASSPGLAGVETQYF

CDR3 length: 12
clone size: .
J gene: TRBJ1-2
V gene: TRBV13
CDR3 protein: CASSGTGGGYTF

CDR3 length: 15
clone size: .
J gene: TRBJ2-2
V gene: TRBV5-5
CDR3 protein: CASSFEGADTGELFF

CDR3 length: 16
clone size: .
J gene: TRBJ2-1
V gene: TRBV6-2/TRBV6-3
CDR3 protein: CASSYLGLASYNEQFF

CDR3 length: 15
clone size: .
J gene: TRBJ2-2
V gene: TRBV10-3
CDR3 protein: CATYRQTANTGELFF

CDR3 length: 16
clone size: .
J gene: TRBJ1-5
V gene: TRBV19
CDR3 protein: CASSRPGDYSNQPQHF

CDR3 length: 17
clone size: .
J gene: TRBJ1-2
V gene: TRBV4-2
CDR3 protein: CASSQAGTGLTLYGYTF

CDR3 length: 14
clone size: .
J gene: TRBJ1-5
V gene: TRBV24-1
CDR3 protein: CATSSQGEYQPQHF

CDR3 length: 14
clone size: .
J gene: TRBJ1-5
V gene: TRBV10-3
CDR3 protein: CAISESTSNQPQHF

CDR3 length: 15
clone size: few
J gene: TRBJ2-2
V gene: TRBV7-2
CDR3 protein: CASKSGGVGTGELFF

CDR3 length: 15
clone size: .
J gene: TRBJ1-4
V gene: TRBV18
CDR3 protein: CASSPPNTPNEKLFF

CDR3 length: 14
clone size: few
J gene: TRBJ2-7
V gene: TRBV5-1
CDR3 protein: CASSLTGTGGEQYF

CDR3 length: 14
clone size: .
J gene: TRBJ2-3
V gene: TRBV7-9
CDR3 protein: CASSRDPSTDTQYF

CDR3 length: 16
clone size: .
J gene: TRBJ2-2
V gene: TRBV5-1
CDR3 protein: CASSLSFSGNTGELFF

CDR3 length: 17
clone size: .
J gene: TRBJ2-1
V gene: TRBV18
CDR3 protein: CASSRYTGLGTYNEQFF

CDR3 length: 13
clone size: .
J gene: TRBJ1-4
V gene: TRBV18
CDR3 protein: CASSRGRDEKLFF

CDR3 length: 16
clone size: .
J gene: TRBJ2-2
V gene: TRBV3-1/TRBV3-2
CDR3 protein: CASRLRGTQNTGELFF

CDR3 length: 14
clone size: .
J gene: TRBJ2-7
V gene: TRBV11-2
CDR3 protein: CASSTLEGYYEQYF

CDR3 length: 13
clone size: .
J gene: TRBJ2-5
V gene: TRBV15
CDR3 protein: CATSTGGLETQYF

CDR3 length: 14
clone size: .
J gene: TRBJ1-4
V gene: TRBV25-1
CDR3 protein: CASGYQGTNEKLFF

CDR3 length: 13
clone size: .
J gene: TRBJ1-2
V gene: TRBV19
CDR3 protein: CASTKGQGYGYTF